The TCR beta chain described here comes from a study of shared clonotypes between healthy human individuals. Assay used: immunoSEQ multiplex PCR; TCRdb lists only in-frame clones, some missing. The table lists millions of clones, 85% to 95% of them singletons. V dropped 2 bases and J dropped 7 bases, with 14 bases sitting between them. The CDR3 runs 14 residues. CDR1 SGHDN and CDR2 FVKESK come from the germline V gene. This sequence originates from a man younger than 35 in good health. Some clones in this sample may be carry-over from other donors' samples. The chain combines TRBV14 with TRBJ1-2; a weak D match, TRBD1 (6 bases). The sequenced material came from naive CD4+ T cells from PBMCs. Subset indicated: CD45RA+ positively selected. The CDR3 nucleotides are TGTGCCAGCAGCCAACTAGGGGGGTCGGCTGGCTACACCTTC. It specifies CASSQLGGSAGYTF.